This section outlines one T cell receptor beta chain sequence together with its context. No antigen is known for it. This entry is derived from a study of shared clonotypes between healthy human individuals. Study findings and constraints: Large depth notwithstanding, sorted-subset sequencing proved incomplete by rarefaction. Naive subsets generally had larger estimated richness than memory subsets.

J gave up 3 bases and V 0 bases, and 0 bases lay outside the gene matches. This CDR3 is 15 amino acids long. Looked up from germline, CDR1 is WNHNN and CDR2 is SYGVQD (reference sequence). The protocol was immunoSEQ multiplex PCR, while the TCRdb copy is restricted to in-frame clones and leaves out a portion. The sample carries about 1.5 million clones, 95% to 99% recorded once. The donors, all of them Caucasian adults, lived in Nashville, Tennessee. Input material: naive CD4+ T cells sorted from blood. Noted subset: CD45RA+ positively selected. This TCR derives from a man in his thirties or forties in good health. The V and J genes are TRBV10-1 and TRBJ2-1, with 9 bases aligning to TRBD1. Written as DNA, the CDR3 is TGCGCCAGCAGTGAGTCGACAGGGGGCTACAATGAGCAGTTCTTC. As protein: CASSESTGGYNEQFF.